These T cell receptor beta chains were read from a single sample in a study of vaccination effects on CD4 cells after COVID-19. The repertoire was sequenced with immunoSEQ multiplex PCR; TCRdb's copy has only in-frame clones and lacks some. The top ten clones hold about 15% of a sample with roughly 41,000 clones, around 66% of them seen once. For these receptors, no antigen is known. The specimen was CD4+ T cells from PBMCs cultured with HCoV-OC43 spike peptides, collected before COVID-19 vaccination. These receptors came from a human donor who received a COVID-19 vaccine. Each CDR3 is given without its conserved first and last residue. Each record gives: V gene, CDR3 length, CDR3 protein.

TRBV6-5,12,ASSRPQGRTEAF
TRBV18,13,ASSPFRGVDTEAF
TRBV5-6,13,ASSHPPPARGIQY
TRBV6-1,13,ASSEDPQGSYEQY
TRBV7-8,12,ASSLGTPSQPQH
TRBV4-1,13,ASSQGYGPNEKLF
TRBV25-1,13,ASSDPNGGTNTIY
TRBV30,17,AWTVVGGQRWGMNTEAF
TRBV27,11,ASSSQGGNTIY
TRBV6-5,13,ASSYSMGRSGEQY
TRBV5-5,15,ASSSGLAGAGTDTQY
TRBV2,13,ASSPERQGLAGYT